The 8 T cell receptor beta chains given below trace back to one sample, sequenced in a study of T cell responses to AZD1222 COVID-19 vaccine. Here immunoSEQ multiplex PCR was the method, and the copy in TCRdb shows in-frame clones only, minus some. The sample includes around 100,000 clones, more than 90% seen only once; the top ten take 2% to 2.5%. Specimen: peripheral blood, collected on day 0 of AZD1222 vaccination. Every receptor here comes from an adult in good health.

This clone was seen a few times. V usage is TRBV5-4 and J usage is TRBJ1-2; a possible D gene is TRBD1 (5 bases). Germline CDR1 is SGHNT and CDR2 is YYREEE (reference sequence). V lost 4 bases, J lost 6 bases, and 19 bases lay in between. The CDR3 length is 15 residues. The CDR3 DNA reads TGTGCCAGCAGCCCCCCCGGGAGGGGATCGGATGGCTACACCTTC. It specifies CASSPPGRGSDGYTF.

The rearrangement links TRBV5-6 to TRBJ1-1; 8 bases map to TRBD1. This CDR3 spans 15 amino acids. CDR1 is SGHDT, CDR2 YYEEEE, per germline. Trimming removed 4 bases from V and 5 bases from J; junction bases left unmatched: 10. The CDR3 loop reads CASSPTTGVDTEAFF. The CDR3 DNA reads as TGTGCCAGCAGCCCCACGACAGGGGTGGATACTGAAGCTTTCTTT.

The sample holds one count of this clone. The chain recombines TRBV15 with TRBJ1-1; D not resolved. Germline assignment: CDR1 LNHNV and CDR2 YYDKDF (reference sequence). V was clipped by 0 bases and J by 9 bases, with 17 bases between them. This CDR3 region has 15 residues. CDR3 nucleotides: TGTGCCACCAGCAGAGATAAGTGGTTCACGAGAAAAGCTTTCTTT. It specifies CATSRDKWFTRKAFF.

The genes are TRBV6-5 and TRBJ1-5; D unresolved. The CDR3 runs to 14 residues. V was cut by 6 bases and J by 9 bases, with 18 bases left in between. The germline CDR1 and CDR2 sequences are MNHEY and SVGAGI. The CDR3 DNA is TGTGCCAGCAGGGCAGCGAGTGGGGTTCCGCCCCAGCATTTT. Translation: CASRAASGVPPQHF.

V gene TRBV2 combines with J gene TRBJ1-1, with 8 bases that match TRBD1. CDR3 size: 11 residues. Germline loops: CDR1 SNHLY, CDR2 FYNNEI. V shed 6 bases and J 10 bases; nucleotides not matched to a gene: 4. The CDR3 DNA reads TGTGCCAGCAGACAAACAGGGGGAGCTTTCTTT. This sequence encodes CASRQTGGAFF.

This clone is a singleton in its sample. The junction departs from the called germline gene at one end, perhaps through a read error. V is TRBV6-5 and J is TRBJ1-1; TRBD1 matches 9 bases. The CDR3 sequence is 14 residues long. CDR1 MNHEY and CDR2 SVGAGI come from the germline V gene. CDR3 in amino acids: CASRDRGMNSEAFF. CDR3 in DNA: TGTGCCAGCAGAGACAGGGGGATGAACTCTGAAGCTTTCTTT.

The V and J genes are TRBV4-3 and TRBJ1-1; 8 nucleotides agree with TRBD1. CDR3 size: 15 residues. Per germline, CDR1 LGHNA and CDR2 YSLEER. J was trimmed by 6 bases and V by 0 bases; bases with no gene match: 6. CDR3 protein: CASSQDNDRGAEAFF. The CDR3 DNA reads TGCGCCAGCAGCCAAGATAATGACAGGGGTGCTGAAGCTTTCTTT.

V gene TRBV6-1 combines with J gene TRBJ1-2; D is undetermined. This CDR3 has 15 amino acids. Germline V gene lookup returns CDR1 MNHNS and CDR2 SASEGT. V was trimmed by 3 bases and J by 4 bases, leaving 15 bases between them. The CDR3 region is CASSDRSLSSYGYTF. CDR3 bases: TGTGCCAGCAGTGACAGGAGTCTATCGTCCTATGGCTACACCTTC.